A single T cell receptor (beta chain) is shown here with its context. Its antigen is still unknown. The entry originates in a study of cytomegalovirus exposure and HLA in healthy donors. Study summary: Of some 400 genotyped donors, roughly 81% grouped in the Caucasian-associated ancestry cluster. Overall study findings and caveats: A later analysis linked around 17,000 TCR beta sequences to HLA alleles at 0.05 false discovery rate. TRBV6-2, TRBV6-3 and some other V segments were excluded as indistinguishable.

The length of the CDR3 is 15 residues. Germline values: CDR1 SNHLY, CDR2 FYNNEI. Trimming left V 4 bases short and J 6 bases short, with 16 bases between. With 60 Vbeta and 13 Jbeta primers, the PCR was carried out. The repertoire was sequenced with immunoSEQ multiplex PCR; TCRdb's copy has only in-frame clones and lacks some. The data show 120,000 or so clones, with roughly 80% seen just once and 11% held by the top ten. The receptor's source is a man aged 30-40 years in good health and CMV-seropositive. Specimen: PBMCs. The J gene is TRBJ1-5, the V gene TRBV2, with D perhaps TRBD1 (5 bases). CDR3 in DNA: TGTGCCAGCAGTGTAGCCCGACAGAAGGCTCAGCCCCAGCATTTT. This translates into CASSVARQKAQPQHF.